This T cell receptor beta chain was retrieved from a study of response to subunit inactivated influenza vaccine. Germline V gene data show CDR1 as SQVTM and CDR2 as ANQGSEA. V lost 4 bases to trimming and J lost 5 bases, with 12 bases between them. The CDR3 consists of 13 residues. TCRdb redid the calling of the RT-PCR reads with MiXCR, one entry per CDR3 protein. The table has about 650,000 distinct CDR3 sequences, around 14% seen once; the top ten hold around 10%. Broader study findings: Authors suggested few new T cells are recruited by each seasonal influenza vaccination.

This clonotype occurred a few times. Its target is unknown. The rearrangement links TRBV29-1 to TRBJ2-1; D possibly corresponds to TRBD2 (5 bases). The sequencing here drew on PBMCs from blood, taken about 12 days after vaccination. This sequence was found in a man aged 50-60 years who received an inactivated influenza vaccine. The CDR3 DNA reads as TGCAGCGTTGTTTTCGGACTCAACAATGAGCAGTTCTTC. It codes for CSVVFGLNNEQFF.